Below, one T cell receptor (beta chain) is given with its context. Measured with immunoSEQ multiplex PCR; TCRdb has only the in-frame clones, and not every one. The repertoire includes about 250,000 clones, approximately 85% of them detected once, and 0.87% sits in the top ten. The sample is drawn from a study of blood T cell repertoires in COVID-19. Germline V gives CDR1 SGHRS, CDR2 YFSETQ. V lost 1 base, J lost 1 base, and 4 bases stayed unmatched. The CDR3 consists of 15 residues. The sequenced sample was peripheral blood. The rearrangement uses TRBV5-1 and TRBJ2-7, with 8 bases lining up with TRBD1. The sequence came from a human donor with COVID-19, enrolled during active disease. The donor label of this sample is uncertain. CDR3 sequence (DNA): TGCGCCAGCAGCTTGCGCGGGACAGGATCCTACGAGCAGTACTTC. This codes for CASSLRGTGSYEQYF.